One and the same sample provided the 23 T cell receptor beta chains below, sequenced in a study of T cells in localized non-small cell lung cancer. Using immunoSEQ multiplex PCR, the repertoire was profiled, and TCRdb retains in-frame clones only, with some absent. The repertoire consists of tens of thousands of clones, with roughly nine tenths occurring once and the leading ten covering about 1%. Sequences were derived from peripheral blood, sampled before any cancer treatment. The receptors originated from a woman aged 40-75 years with stage I lung adenocarcinoma.

The gene calls are TRBV5-4 and TRBJ2-5; perhaps D is TRBD1 or TRBD2 (5 bases each). Trimming took off 4 bases at V and 4 bases at J, with 14 bases between the two ends. CDR3 length equals 14 residues. The germline V gene has CDR1 SGHNT and CDR2 YYREEE (reference sequence). CDR3 sequence reads: CASSDRERGETQYF. In nucleotides, the CDR3 is TGTGCCAGCAGCGATCGGGAAAGGGGAGAGACCCAGTACTTC.

The chain joins TRBV6-1 to TRBJ1-1, with D hard to call. V shed 6 bases and J shed 4 bases, with 6 bases lying between them. The CDR3 spans 11 residues. Germline V lookup: CDR1 MNHNS, CDR2 SASEGT. CDR3 sequence reads: CASSVGTEAFF. CDR3 in DNA: TGTGCCAGCAGCGTGGGCACTGAAGCTTTCTTT.

This chain joins TRBV11-1 and TRBJ1-1; no clear D. The CDR3 loop spans 14 amino acids. The V end was cut by 5 bases, the J end by 5 bases, with 15 bases between. From germline, CDR1 is SGHAT and CDR2 FQDESV (reference sequence). The CDR3 loop reads CASSLGGDGTEAFF. CDR3 in DNA: TGTGCCAGCAGCCTCGGTGGGGATGGGACTGAAGCTTTCTTT.

This clone has only one observation. The gene calls are TRBV7-9 and TRBJ2-5; 8 positions match TRBD1. Germline CDR1 is SEHNR and CDR2 is FQNEAQ (reference sequence). Losses at the gene ends were 6 bases for V and 1 base for J; bases not matched to a gene: 4. The CDR3 totals 14 residues. This chain's CDR3 is CASRDRASQETQYF. In DNA, the CDR3 is TGTGCCAGCAGGGACAGGGCGTCCCAAGAGACCCAGTACTTC.

This chain connects TRBV19 to TRBJ1-2, with 7 nucleotides matching TRBD1. The CDR3 runs 16 residues. Germline lookup yields CDR1 LNHDA and CDR2 SQIVND (reference sequence). Trimming at V came to 5 bases and at J to 3 bases, leaving 12 bases not matched to a gene. CDR3 residues: CASSPYFGQGDYGYTF. The CDR3, as DNA: TGTGCCAGTAGTCCTTACTTCGGGCAGGGGGACTATGGCTACACCTTC.

The chain employs TRBV2 and TRBJ2-1; D might be TRBD1 (6 bases). Per the germline V gene, CDR1 is SNHLY and CDR2 is FYNNEI. V dropped 4 bases and J dropped 5 bases, with 12 bases sitting between them. The CDR3 is 14 residues long. The chain's CDR3 is CASSVSGHNNEQFF. The CDR3, as DNA: TGTGCCAGCAGTGTTTCGGGACACAACAATGAGCAGTTCTTC.

The chain links TRBV6-1 to TRBJ1-1; the D gene is possibly TRBD1 (6 bases). This CDR3 has 15 amino acids. V was clipped by 1 base and J by 5 bases, with 14 bases between them. Looked up from germline, CDR1 is MNHNS and CDR2 is SASEGT. CDR3 DNA sequence: TGTGCCAGCAGTGAAGTCCTGGGGGCCTGGACTGAAGCTTTCTTT. Protein product: CASSEVLGAWTEAFF.

This chain joins TRBV6-9 and TRBJ1-6, with a tentative D call TRBD1 (5 bases). Germline CDR1 reads MNHGY; CDR2 reads SVAAGI. V was clipped by 0 bases and J by 2 bases, with 14 bases between them. The CDR3 has 18 residues. CDR3 loop: CASSYSNLVQAYNSPLHF. CDR3 nucleotides: TGTGCCAGCAGTTATTCGAATCTTGTACAGGCCTATAATTCACCCCTCCACTTT.

This clone was seen a single time. The J gene is TRBJ1-5, the V gene TRBV10-3; D is possibly TRBD1 (6 bases). The CDR3 loop spans 15 amino acids. Germline V CDR1 and CDR2: ENHRY, SYGVKD. V was pared by 0 bases and J by 6 bases, with 12 bases between. CDR3 DNA: TGTGCCATCAGTGAGTCCCTGGGGGGGCCTCAGCCCCAGCATTTT. Translation gives CAISESLGGPQPQHF.

The chain joins TRBV7-9 to TRBJ2-2; TRBD2 might be the D (5 bases). Germline-derived CDR1 and CDR2 are SEHNR and FQNEAQ (reference sequence). The CDR3 has 14 residues. V shed 5 bases and J shed 5 bases, with 12 bases lying between them. The CDR3 DNA reads TGTGCCAGCAGCCCCGGGGTTCGGACCGGGGAGCTGTTTTTT. It specifies CASSPGVRTGELFF.

V and J are TRBV4-2 and TRBJ2-1, with TRBD2 matching over 13 bases. J gave up 8 bases and V 4 bases, and 5 bases lay outside the gene matches. The CDR3 length is 15 residues. Per the germline V gene, CDR1 is LGHNA and CDR2 is YNFKEQ. The CDR3 region has the DNA TGTGCCAGCAGCCTAGGGACTAGCGGGGAACATGAGCAGTTCTTC. This sequence encodes CASSLGTSGEHEQFF.

In DNA, the CDR3 is TGTGCCAGCAGTCCCCCTGGGGTACAGGACTACGAGCAGTACTTC. It is translated as CASSPPGVQDYEQYF. The chain links TRBV27 to TRBJ2-7; D possibly corresponds to TRBD1 (5 bases). Per the germline V gene, CDR1 is MNHEY and CDR2 is SMNVEV (reference sequence). The CDR3 is 15 amino acids. V was clipped by 5 bases and J by 3 bases, with 17 bases between them.

This chain joins TRBV6-4 and TRBJ2-2, with 10 bases lining up with TRBD2. CDR1 is MRHNA, CDR2 SNTAGT, per germline. V dropped 3 bases and J dropped 6; count of bases not matched to a gene: 10. This CDR3 region has 17 residues. The CDR3 loop reads CASSDGLTSGDAGELFF. The CDR3 DNA is TGTGCCAGCAGTGATGGTCTCACTAGCGGGGATGCCGGGGAGCTGTTTTTT.

This chain links TRBV4-3 with TRBJ2-1; 10 positions agree with TRBD2. Losses at the gene ends were 0 bases for V and 8 bases for J; bases not matched to a gene: 7. CDR3 length equals 16 residues. The germline CDR1 and CDR2 sequences are LGHNA and YSLEER. The CDR3 sequence is CASSQDPSGGAHEQFF. The CDR3 DNA reads as TGCGCCAGCAGCCAAGATCCCAGCGGGGGGGCCCATGAGCAGTTCTTC.

The chain recombines TRBV4-3 with TRBJ2-7; unclear D gene. The germline V gene has CDR1 LGHNA and CDR2 YSLEER. Trimming took 0 bases from V and 3 from J, leaving 9 bases between them. This CDR3 spans 14 amino acids. The chain's CDR3 is CASSQDGTVYEQYF. CDR3 DNA sequence: TGCGCCAGCAGCCAAGATGGAACAGTCTACGAGCAGTACTTC.

This clone was observed a handful of times. V and J are TRBV7-2 and TRBJ1-1; perhaps TRBD1 as D (5 bases). The CDR3 totals 18 residues. V was shortened by 7 bases and J by 6 bases, with 30 bases between the two germline ends. Per germline, CDR1 SGHTA and CDR2 FQGNSA. The CDR3 nucleotides are TGTGCCAGCAATTCCCGATTAGACAGTCCCGGAACGGTAGCTGAAGCTTTCTTT. Translating it yields CASNSRLDSPGTVAEAFF.

V is TRBV30 and J is TRBJ2-1; TRBD1 aligns across 7 bases. Trimming at V came to 1 base and at J to 7 bases, leaving 4 bases not matched to a gene. Germline V lookup: CDR1 GTSNPN, CDR2 SVGIG (reference sequence). CDR3 length: 13 residues. Written as DNA, the CDR3 is TGTGCCTGGAGTGGGACAGGCGGGAATGAGCAGTTCTTC. Its protein is CAWSGTGGNEQFF.

The gene calls are TRBV7-2 and TRBJ2-1; 10 bases are shared with TRBD2. CDR1 is SGHTA, CDR2 FQGNSA, per germline. The junction had 11 bases not matched to a gene; V was cut back by 5 bases and J by 7 bases. This CDR3 has 16 amino acids. The CDR3 is CASSPMASGGSNEQFF. CDR3 coding DNA: TGTGCCAGCAGCCCCATGGCTAGCGGGGGATCAAATGAGCAGTTCTTC. Using reference TRBV7-2 and TRBJ2-1 for the parts outside the CDR3, the full variable domain is GAGVSQSPSNKVTEKGKDVELRCDPISGHTALYWYRQSLGQGLEFLIYFQGNSAPDKSGLPSDRFSAERTGGSVSTLTIQRTQQEDSAVYLCASSPMASGGSNEQFFGPGTRLTVL.

The J gene is TRBJ2-7, the V gene TRBV29-1; 9 bases are a match to TRBD1. Trimming removed 1 base from V and 7 bases from J; junction bases left unmatched: 5. CDR3 length: 13 amino acids. Germline CDR1 SQVTM, CDR2 ANQGSEA. The CDR3, as DNA: TGCAGCGTTGAAGTAGGGACAGGGAGGGAGCAGTACTTC. This encodes CSVEVGTGREQYF.

The chain couples TRBV7-3 to TRBJ1-6, with D possibly matching TRBD1 (5 bases). Trimming shortened V by 5 bases and J by 7 bases, and 12 bases separated the two germline ends. From germline, CDR1 is SGHTA and CDR2 FQGTGA. The CDR3 sequence is 14 residues long. The CDR3 DNA follows: TGTGCCAGCAGCCAAGGGACGGAGAATTCACCCCTCCACTTT. Translation: CASSQGTENSPLHF.

The chain uses TRBV7-2 and TRBJ2-1; 9 nucleotides agree with TRBD2. V dropped 5 bases and J dropped 3; count of bases not matched to a gene: 5. Germline V gene lookup returns CDR1 SGHTA and CDR2 FQGNSA. The CDR3 covers 15 residues. The CDR3 region has the DNA TGTGCCAGCAGCCTGACTAGCGGAGACTACAATGAGCAGTTCTTC. This sequence encodes CASSLTSGDYNEQFF.

This clone has only a few counts. The J gene is TRBJ1-2, the V gene TRBV4-1; D unresolved. The germline V gene has CDR1 MGHRA and CDR2 YSYEKL. This CDR3 contains 14 residues. V was cut by 0 bases and J by 8 bases, with 13 bases left in between. The CDR3 DNA sequence: TGCGCCAGCAGCCAAGATTCAGGAACGAAGGGCTACACCTTC. It specifies CASSQDSGTKGYTF.

The chain recombines TRBV20-1 with TRBJ2-7, with D hard to call. This CDR3 is 11 amino acids long. From germline, CDR1 is DFQATT and CDR2 SNEGSKA (reference sequence). Deletions cut 7 bases from V and 9 bases from J, with 16 bases between. The CDR3 DNA reads as TGCAGTGTAATCTTTGGGAAGGGGCAGTACTTC. Translated: CSVIFGKGQYF.